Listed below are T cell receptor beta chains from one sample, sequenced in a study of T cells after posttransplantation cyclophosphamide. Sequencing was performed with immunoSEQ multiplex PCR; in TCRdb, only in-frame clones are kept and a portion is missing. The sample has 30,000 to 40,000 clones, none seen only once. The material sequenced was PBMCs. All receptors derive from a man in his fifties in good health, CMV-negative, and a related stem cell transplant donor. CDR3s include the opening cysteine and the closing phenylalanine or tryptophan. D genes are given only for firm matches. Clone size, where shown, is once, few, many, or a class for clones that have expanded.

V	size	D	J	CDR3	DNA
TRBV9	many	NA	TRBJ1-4	CASSHGGGGDEKLFF	TGTGCCAGCAGCCACGGGGGGGGAGGTGATGAAAAACTGTTTTTT
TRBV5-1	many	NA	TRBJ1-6	CASSPTRTSMGGSPLHF	TGCGCCAGCAGCCCTACCCGAACCTCAATGGGGGGTTCACCCCTCCACTTT
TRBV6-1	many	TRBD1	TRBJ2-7	CASRGGTGVVYEQYF	TGTGCCAGCAGAGGCGGGACAGGGGTTGTTTACGAGCAGTACTTC
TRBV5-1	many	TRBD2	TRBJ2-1	CASSFLAGAGNEQFF	TGCGCCAGCAGCTTCTTAGCGGGGGCGGGCAATGAGCAGTTCTTC
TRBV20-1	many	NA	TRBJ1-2	CSATDRFGYTF	TGCAGTGCTACCGACAGGTTTGGCTACACCTTC
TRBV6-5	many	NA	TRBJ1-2	CASSYSGTGFYGYTF	TGTGCCAGCAGTTACTCGGGTACAGGGTTCTATGGCTACACCTTC
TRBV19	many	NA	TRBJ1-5	CASSWTPNSNQPQHF	TGTGCCAGTAGTTGGACACCCAATAGCAATCAGCCCCAGCATTTT
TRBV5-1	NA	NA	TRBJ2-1	CASSFDITYNEQFF	TGCGCCAGCAGCTTCGACATAACCTACAATGAGCAGTTCTTC
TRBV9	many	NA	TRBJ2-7	CASSVVGQGHHEQYF	TGTGCCAGCAGCGTAGTCGGGCAGGGCCACCACGAGCAGTACTTC
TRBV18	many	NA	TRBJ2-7	CASSPGTIYNEQYF	TGTGCCAGCTCACCAGGGACAATATACAACGAGCAGTACTTC
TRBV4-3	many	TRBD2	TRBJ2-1	CASSQDASGSSYNEQFF	TGCGCCAGCAGCCAAGATGCTAGCGGTAGCTCCTACAATGAGCAGTTCTTC
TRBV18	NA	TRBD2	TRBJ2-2	CASSPTSGRAQTGELFF	TGTGCCAGCTCACCGACTAGCGGGAGGGCCCAGACCGGGGAGCTGTTTTTT
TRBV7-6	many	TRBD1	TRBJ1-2	CASSWDRNYGYTF	TGTGCCAGCAGCTGGGACAGAAACTATGGCTACACCTTC
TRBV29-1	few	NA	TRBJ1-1	CSVVRVNTEAFF	TGCAGCGTTGTTCGGGTGAACACTGAAGCTTTCTTT
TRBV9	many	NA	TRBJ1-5	CASSAGRQPNQPQHF	TGTGCCAGCAGCGCAGGTAGACAGCCCAATCAGCCCCAGCATTTT
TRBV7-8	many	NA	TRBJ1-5	CASSFSDTQPQHF	TGTGCCAGCAGCTTTTCCGACACTCAGCCCCAGCATTTT
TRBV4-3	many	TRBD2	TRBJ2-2	CASSPRPGLAGGLVGELFF	TGCGCCAGCAGCCCGAGACCGGGACTAGCGGGGGGCCTGGTTGGGGAGCTGTTTTTT
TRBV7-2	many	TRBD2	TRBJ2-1	CASSPTSGEGNEQFF	TGTGCCAGCAGCCCGACTAGCGGGGAGGGTAATGAGCAGTTCTTC
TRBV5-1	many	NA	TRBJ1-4	CASSLMGGRSNEKLFF	TGCGCCAGCAGCCTGATGGGGGGGCGTAGTAATGAAAAACTGTTTTTT
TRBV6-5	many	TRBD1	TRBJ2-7	CASSYSRDRAYEQYF	TGTGCCAGCAGTTACTCCCGGGACAGGGCATACGAGCAGTACTTC
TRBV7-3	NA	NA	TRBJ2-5	CASSFTGGETQYF	TGTGCCAGCAGCTTCACTGGGGGGGAGACCCAGTACTTC
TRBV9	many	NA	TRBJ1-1	CASSVGGGGVAEAFF	TGTGCCAGCAGCGTAGGAGGGGGGGGCGTTGCTGAAGCTTTCTTT
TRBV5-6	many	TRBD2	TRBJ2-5	CASSLAARGGAVETQYF	TGTGCCAGCAGCTTGGCCGCCCGCGGGGGGGCCGTGGAGACCCAGTACTTC
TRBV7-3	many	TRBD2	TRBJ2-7	CASSQREASEQYF	TGTGCCAGCAGCCAGCGGGAGGCTAGCGAGCAGTACTTC
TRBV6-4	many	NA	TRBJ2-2	CASSAMNTGELFF	TGTGCCAGCAGTGCAATGAACACCGGGGAGCTGTTTTTT
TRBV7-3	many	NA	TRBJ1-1	CASSPGHSNTEAFF	TGTGCCAGCAGCCCGGGACACTCTAACACTGAAGCTTTCTTT
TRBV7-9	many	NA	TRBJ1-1	CASSLDQNTEAFF	TGTGCCAGCAGCTTAGATCAGAACACTGAAGCTTTCTTT
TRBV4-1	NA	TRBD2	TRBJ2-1	CASTNPTSGSSYNEQFF	TGCGCCAGCACCAATCCGACTAGCGGGTCCTCCTACAATGAGCAGTTCTTC
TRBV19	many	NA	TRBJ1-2	CASSSLGQGDGYTF	TGTGCCAGTAGTTCCCTGGGCCAGGGTGATGGCTACACCTTC
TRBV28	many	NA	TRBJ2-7	CASSLRNLYEQYF	TGTGCCAGCAGTTTACGTAACCTATACGAGCAGTACTTC
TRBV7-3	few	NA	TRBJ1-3	CASSLTSGNTIYF	TGTGCCAGCAGCTTAACGAGTGGAAACACCATATATTTT
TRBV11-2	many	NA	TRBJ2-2	CASSFGQYTGELFF	TGTGCCAGCAGCTTTGGACAGTACACCGGGGAGCTGTTTTTT
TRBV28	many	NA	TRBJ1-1	CASSIGRTEAFF	TGTGCCAGCAGCATAGGCAGGACTGAAGCTTTCTTT
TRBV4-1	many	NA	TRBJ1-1	CASKEAIPMNTEAFF	TGCGCCAGCAAGGAGGCCATCCCCATGAACACTGAAGCTTTCTTT
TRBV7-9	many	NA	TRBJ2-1	CASSLSSGTSASDEQFF	TGTGCCAGCAGCTTATCGTCGGGGACTTCCGCGTCCGATGAGCAGTTCTTC
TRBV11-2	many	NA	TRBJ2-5	CASSLGREETQYF	TGTGCCAGCAGCTTAGGGAGAGAAGAGACCCAGTACTTC
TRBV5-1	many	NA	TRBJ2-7	CASSFYRLLRDEQYF	TGCGCCAGCAGCTTTTACAGGCTGCTCAGGGACGAGCAGTACTTC
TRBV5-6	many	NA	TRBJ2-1	CASSPNPNNEQFF	TGTGCCAGCAGCCCTAATCCTAACAATGAGCAGTTCTTC